Reported below is one T cell receptor beta chain. This clone appeared a single time. Its antigen has not been determined. Nothing much larger sits one base from this clone, and base qualities are not available. The data were obtained in a study of cytomegalovirus exposure and HLA in healthy donors (dated by TCRdb to the late 2010s). Background on the whole study: According to an earlier analysis of 550 to 750 of the donors, about 179 million T cells yielded 90 million to 130 million unique TCR beta sequences and about 300 Gb of sequence data. About 300 gigabases of sequencing data and some 85 million unique TCR sequences were included in an early release covering 550 to 800 HLA-typed donors. Of the approximately 370 genotyped donors, roughly 80% were placed in the genetic ancestry cluster associated with self-reported Caucasian donors. The aim of the study was to test whether cataloging public T cell receptors could identify signatures of past pathogen exposure. Using immunosequencing, the study profiled T cell repertoires from around 670 subjects and related those repertoires to cytomegalovirus serostatus. In addition to the first cohort of 666 subjects, a separate validation cohort of approximately 110 different subjects was used. To predict cytomegalovirus infection status, the study brought together high-throughput TCR immunosequencing, statistical association of individual TCRs with disease status, and machine learning. A later analysis re-analyzed previously published TCR beta repertoires from 550 to 700 donors and added high-resolution HLA genotyping to study TCR occurrence patterns. Rather than using new phenotypic data, the later analysis identified candidate immune exposures from TCR beta sequences and from how often those sequences occurred across donors. An earlier analysis of 587 of the donors applied high-throughput TCR beta sequencing to assess whether each TCR beta V gene segment acted as functional or pseudogenic. Donor age, sex, ethnicity and CMV serostatus were compiled alongside the repertoire data. In a later genetic analysis, genome-wide SNP genotypes for about three fifths of the roughly 670 donors were used, and that subset was treated as a discovery cohort. Every repertoire in the discovery cohort had been generated on one and the same sequencing platform. Both class I and class II loci were covered by HLA typing, at four-digit resolution. Typing coverage varied by locus: roughly 629-640 donors for A, B, C, DRB1 and DQB1; roughly 560 for DQA1; over 600 for DPA1; approximately 470 for DPB1. A few DR-DQ haplotypes were treated as single units for association and clustering because of strong linkage in the cohort. Among 398 genotyped donors of the cohort, an average of about 220,000 unique TCR beta nucleotide sequences was sequenced per donor, of which 15% to 20% were non-productive.

In total, roughly 670 healthy bone marrow donors made up the cohort. At the time of sampling, every cohort member was nominally healthy, though immune exposures that went unrecorded were likely present. Of the 690 or so cohort members, around 280 had positive CMV serostatus and just over 350 had negative CMV serostatus, and CMV serostatus was not recorded for the donor. Every donor gave a peripheral blood sample, and the peripheral blood mononuclear cells from that sample were used for TCR beta sequencing. Genomic DNA was extracted from the blood cell samples with the Qiagen DNeasy Blood Extraction Kit. The library was made by the immunoSEQ multiplex PCR assay. The multiplex PCR relied on a mix of 60 forward primers for TCR Vbeta segments and 13 reverse primers for TCR Jbeta segments. The CDR3 region of rearranged TCR beta genes was amplified from genomic DNA with a multiplex PCR assay. Amplified TCR beta libraries were sequenced as 87-base-pair reads on the Illumina HiSeq System. On the authors' methods: In a later analysis, roughly 80 million unique TCR beta chains were counted across the approximately 640 repertoires, and about 9.9 million of these chains were shared by at least two donors. Raw reads were error-corrected and collapsed into unique sequences with a nearest-neighbor algorithm that merged closely related sequences to remove PCR and sequencing errors. V, D and J gene segments were assigned by aligning CDR3 sequences to IMGT reference sequences. For a sequence to be retained, a match of at least six nucleotides was required to both a V gene segment and a J gene segment. Rearrangements were classified as productive when the CDR3 lacked stop codons and remained in frame with V and J, and all other rearrangements were classified as non-productive. CDR3 was defined by IMGT convention, running from the second conserved V-encoded cysteine to the conserved J-encoded phenylalanine. Sequences without an unambiguous match to a single V gene segment were excluded from the earlier analysis of about 600 of the donors. An earlier analysis of some 610 of the donors called V segments functional above 56.7% productive rearrangements and segregating when the between-donor standard deviation exceeded 5%. To diagnose cytomegalovirus status from the catalog of TCR beta chain sequences, a statistical classification framework was built. A later analysis assigned V and J genes by comparing TCR nucleotide sequences with IMGT/GENE-DB human TR gene sequences. The TCRdist pipeline was used in a later analysis to assign CDR3 sequences and most-parsimonious VDJ recombination scenarios. In a later analysis, each TCR beta chain was defined by its CDR3 amino acid sequence together with its V-gene family, and reads lacking a unique V-gene family were excluded. As a way to deal with suspected cross-contamination and a sequencing artifact, a later analysis dropped over 550 nucleotide sequences that were highly shared and had low generation probability. A later analysis calculated a clonal expansion index for each public chain from normalized within-repertoire ranks of inferred template counts. A later analysis computed generation probabilities with a VDJ recombination model fitted to out-of-frame rearrangements, and checked the results against IGoR. A later analysis scored TCR-TCR, TCR-HLA and TCR-CMV co-occurrence with hypergeometric tests, applying a repertoire-size bias correction to TCR pairs. In a later analysis, false discovery rates were estimated by permuting HLA or CMV assignments 20 times. In a later analysis, co-occurring TCRs were grouped with DBSCAN, and TCRdist sequence similarity was added when clustering was performed within HLA-allele-positive subsets. Repertoires with fewer than 30,000 or more than 120,000 public chains were left out of co-occurrence clustering, as were a few repertoires with anomalous nucleotide sharing. In its TCRdb copy, this immuneACCESS table keeps in-frame sequences only and misses some clones. Where compared with another copy, unresolved V genes explain less than half of these, and the others have no known cause. V, J and clone size derive from that table, while D and trimming were established from the DNA sequence. This sample lists about 140,000 clones; about three quarters were detected once. The ten most abundant clones make up 14% of the sample.

CDR1 and CDR2 are drawn from the germline V gene: SNHLY, FYNNEI. CDR3 length: 12 amino acids, cysteine to phenylalanine. The DNA shown is the 36-base CDR3, in frame from base 1. V was cut back by 4 bases and J by 7 bases, leaving a gap of 8 bases between them. The research as a whole found: Immune exposure information for the cohort was limited to CMV serostatus. Presence/absence analyses assumed roughly uniform sequencing depth across donors, an assumption that may not hold. Correlated functional status among segregating V segments might reflect linkage disequilibrium, but an unknown experimental factor could not be ruled out. The earlier analysis of approximately 540 of the donors excluded about 16 rarely observed V segments, including chromosome 9 orphons, because counts were too low. In a later analysis, HLA-associated TCR beta chains showed more clonal expansion and lower generation probabilities than non-associated chains that were equally common. A further reported finding was that TCR beta sequences accurately predicted the HLA-A and HLA-B alleles for most subjects in the first cohort. In a later analysis, the rate of TCR association differed among HLA loci, with DRB1 alleles having the most associated TCRs and HLA-C alleles having the fewest. A group of highly shared sequence variants was considered likely to be a technical artifact of the sequencing pipeline. A later genetic analysis associated a missense DCLRE1C variant with V-gene and J-gene trimming of TCR beta chains, and an independent cohort replicated the association. Because the 87-base-pair reads could not distinguish some IMGT-functional V segments, including TRBV6-2 and TRBV6-3, those segments were excluded. Cytomegalovirus status was reported to be diagnosed by the classifier with high specificity and sensitivity in both the original and validation cohorts. When HLA alleles, especially DR and DQ, strongly co-occurred, TCR associations were difficult to assign to individual alleles. A later genetic analysis reported fewer N-insertions in productive TCRs among donors in an Asian-associated ancestry cluster than the approximately 700-donor mean. According to a later analysis, parvovirus B19, influenza, CMV and Epstein-Barr virus appeared linked to several top co-occurrence clusters. Most TCR sequences were seen in very few donors, while some public TCRs were found in many individuals. According to the authors, the approach could potentially be generalized to other disease states and immunological phenotypes. A total of 150 to 200 TCR beta chains were listed by the study as associated with cytomegalovirus. Most CMV-associated TCR beta chains appeared to be HLA-restricted in a later analysis, and the HLA associations seemed to be driven largely by CMV exposure. In this cohort, only TCR beta chains were sequenced, and detectable features were limited by the absence of alpha or paired-chain data. Because some donors lacked HLA typing at each locus, the association tests relied only on the typed subset. In vitro tests confirmed that a few of the cytomegalovirus-associated TCR beta chains recognize cytomegalovirus antigens. In a later analysis, some 18,000 TCR beta sequences were associated with specific HLA alleles at a false discovery rate of 0.05. In an earlier analysis of 587 of the donors, most TCR beta V segments appeared in productive rearrangements about 87% or about 30% of the time, broadly matching IMGT annotations.

This TCR was recovered from a human donor in good health. The rearrangement combines TRBV2 with TRBJ2-1, with the D gene call left open. The sequenced material came from PBMCs. In nucleotide form, the sequence is TGTGCCAGCAGTGCTGGTGAGAATGAGCAGTTCTTC. It codes for CASSAGENEQFF.